The 15 T cell receptor beta chains in this list originate from one sample, sequenced in a study of vaccination effects on CD4 cells after COVID-19. Which antigens these TCRs recognize remains unknown. TCRdb's table, derived via immunoSEQ multiplex PCR, lists solely in-frame clones and lacks some. In the table there are 40,000 to 55,000 clones, roughly 72% of which are singletons. Following culture for around 10 days, CD4+ T cells were isolated. The specimen comprised CD4+ T cells from PBMCs cultured without peptide, sampled before COVID-19 vaccination. The receptors originated from a human donor who had a prior SARS-CoV-2 infection.

This chain links TRBV6-5 with TRBJ1-2; 9 bases match TRBD1. The germline V gene has CDR1 MNHEY and CDR2 SVGAGI. This CDR3 contains 15 residues. The junction had 5 bases not matched to a gene; V was cut back by 0 bases and J by 6 bases. The CDR3 DNA reads TGTGCCAGCAGTTACTCCGGGGGGACAGGGAATGGCTACACCTTC. It is translated as CASSYSGGTGNGYTF.

This clone came up once. V gene TRBV30 combines with J gene TRBJ2-7; perhaps TRBD2 as D (7 bases). This CDR3 is 15 amino acids long. Germline V gene data show CDR1 as GTSNPN and CDR2 as SVGIG (reference sequence). Trimming removed 5 bases from V and 4 bases from J, with 21 bases in between. This CDR3 reads CAWARGGHDMYEQYF. The DNA of the CDR3 is TGTGCCTGGGCTAGGGGGGGGCACGATATGTACGAGCAGTACTTC.

In its sample, this clone was seen a few times. The chain couples TRBV5-1 to TRBJ1-2; D unresolved. Deletions cut 1 base from V and 1 base from J, with 20 bases between. Germline V gives CDR1 SGHRS, CDR2 YFSETQ. The CDR3 is made up of 18 amino acids. DNA for the CDR3: TGCGCCAGCAGCTTGATAAAGCAGCTCTGGGCCCTTAACTATGGCTACACCTTC. This sequence encodes CASSLIKQLWALNYGYTF.

The chain carries TRBV2 and TRBJ1-5; D not resolved. The CDR3 covers 15 residues. Trimming took 7 bases from V and 1 from J, leaving 14 bases between them. Germline CDR1 SNHLY, CDR2 FYNNEI. CDR3 coding DNA: TGTGCCAGCAAAGAGGGCGCAGGCAGCAATCAGCCCCAGCATTTT. It specifies CASKEGAGSNQPQHF.

The rearrangement uses TRBV5-1 and TRBJ1-2, with TRBD1 matching over 7 bases. The germline gives CDR1 SGHRS, CDR2 YFSETQ. After removal of 2 bases from V and 3 bases from J, the junction contained 10 bases not matched to a gene. The CDR3 runs 16 residues. The CDR3 sequence is CASSFSGGLYDYGYTF. The DNA of the CDR3 is TGCGCCAGCAGCTTTTCAGGGGGTTTGTATGACTATGGCTACACCTTC.

This chain connects TRBV18 to TRBJ2-1; D is possibly TRBD1 (6 bases). Trimming stripped 2 bases from V and 2 bases from J, with 16 bases between. The CDR3 spans 17 residues. Per germline, CDR1 KGHSH and CDR2 LQKENI. Here the CDR3 DNA reads TGTGCCAGCTCACCAGGGTCGACAGGCGGTGCCTACAATGAGCAGTTCTTC. Its protein is CASSPGSTGGAYNEQFF.

This clone was observed a single time. This chain links TRBV7-2 with TRBJ2-2; possibly TRBD2 for D (6 bases). The CDR3 runs 15 residues. V was shortened by 5 bases and J by 3 bases, with 13 bases between the two germline ends. Per germline, CDR1 SGHTA and CDR2 FQGNSA. CDR3 amino acids: CASSPKRGYTGELFF. The CDR3 nucleotides read TGTGCCAGCAGCCCCAAACGGGGGTACACCGGGGAGCTGTTTTTT.

The rearrangement uses TRBV7-9 and TRBJ1-1, with a possible D match to TRBD1 (5 bases). Trimming left V 3 bases short and J 4 bases short, with 12 bases between. The germline V gene encodes CDR1 SEHNR and CDR2 FQNEAQ (reference sequence). The CDR3 has 14 residues. This chain's CDR3 is CASSFGTGFTEAFF. CDR3 sequence (DNA): TGTGCCAGCAGCTTCGGTACAGGATTCACTGAAGCTTTCTTT.

DNA of the CDR3: TGTGCCAGCAGGTTGGATCTTACAGATACGCAGTATTTT. Translating it yields CASRLDLTDTQYF. The chain couples TRBV7-3 to TRBJ2-3; D not certain. Germline assignment: CDR1 SGHTA and CDR2 FQGTGA. V lost 6 bases, J lost 3 bases, and 10 bases lay in between. The CDR3 runs to 13 residues.

The chain joins TRBV2 to TRBJ2-6; the match to TRBD2 covers 10 bases. CDR3 length: 16 amino acids. Germline lookup yields CDR1 SNHLY and CDR2 FYNNEI. Trimming at V came to 7 bases and at J to 2 bases, leaving 5 bases not matched to a gene. CDR3 DNA sequence: TGTGCCAGCAATCTAGCGGGGGCAACTGGGGCCAACGTCCTGACTTTC. This gives the protein CASNLAGATGANVLTF.

This chain links TRBV5-3 with TRBJ1-6; D not certain. TRBV5-3 is assigned to the ORF class and has an uncertain function. The CDR3 sequence is 18 residues long. V gave up 2 bases and J gave up 2 bases, with 17 bases separating them. The CDR3 DNA reads as TGTGCCAGAAGCTTAGATCCACCGCATCTCCCCTATAATTCACCCCTCCACTTT. It yields the protein CARSLDPPHLPYNSPLHF.

The rearrangement uses TRBV6-5 and TRBJ2-7; 9 bases match TRBD2. V was clipped by 5 bases and J by 7 bases; unmatched bases: 12. In germline, CDR1 is MNHEY, CDR2 SVGAGI. The CDR3 extends over 15 amino acids. The CDR3 is CASSPPGGGAREQYF. The CDR3 DNA reads TGTGCCAGCAGTCCCCCAGGCGGGGGGGCTCGGGAGCAGTACTTC.

The CDR3 region is CASSFVGTGGQETQYF. The CDR3 DNA reads TGTGCCAGCAGTTTTGTAGGGACAGGGGGCCAAGAGACCCAGTACTTC. The chain couples TRBV28 to TRBJ2-5, with TRBD1 matching 11 bases. The length of the CDR3 is 16 residues. V dropped 3 bases and J dropped 1; count of bases not matched to a gene: 4. Per the germline V gene, CDR1 is MDHEN and CDR2 is SYDVKM.

The rearrangement links TRBV6-5 to TRBJ2-7; D gene ambiguous. The ends were cut back, 10 bases at V and 0 bases at J, with 16 bases in the middle. There are 14 residues in the CDR3. Germline CDR1 MNHEY, CDR2 SVGAGI. The DNA for the CDR3 is TGTGCCACCCACGATCGCGGAAACTCCTACGAGCAGTACTTC. Amino acid sequence: CATHDRGNSYEQYF.

The rearrangement links TRBV29-1 to TRBJ1-4; D remains unclear. The V gene lost 4 bases and the J gene lost 5 bases, with 8 bases spanning the gap. Germline V lookup: CDR1 SQVTM, CDR2 ANQGSEA. The CDR3 extends over 12 amino acids. The CDR3 coding sequence is TGCAGCGTTGTGGGTAAAAATGAAAAACTGTTTTTT. Its translation is CSVVGKNEKLFF. Full variable domain (missing parts from reference TRBV29-1 and TRBJ1-4): SAVISQKPSRDICQRGTSLTIQCQVDSQVTMMFWYRQQPGQSLTLIATANQGSEATYESGFVIDKFPISRPNLTFSTLTVSNMSPEDSSIYLCSVVGKNEKLFFGSGTQLSVL.